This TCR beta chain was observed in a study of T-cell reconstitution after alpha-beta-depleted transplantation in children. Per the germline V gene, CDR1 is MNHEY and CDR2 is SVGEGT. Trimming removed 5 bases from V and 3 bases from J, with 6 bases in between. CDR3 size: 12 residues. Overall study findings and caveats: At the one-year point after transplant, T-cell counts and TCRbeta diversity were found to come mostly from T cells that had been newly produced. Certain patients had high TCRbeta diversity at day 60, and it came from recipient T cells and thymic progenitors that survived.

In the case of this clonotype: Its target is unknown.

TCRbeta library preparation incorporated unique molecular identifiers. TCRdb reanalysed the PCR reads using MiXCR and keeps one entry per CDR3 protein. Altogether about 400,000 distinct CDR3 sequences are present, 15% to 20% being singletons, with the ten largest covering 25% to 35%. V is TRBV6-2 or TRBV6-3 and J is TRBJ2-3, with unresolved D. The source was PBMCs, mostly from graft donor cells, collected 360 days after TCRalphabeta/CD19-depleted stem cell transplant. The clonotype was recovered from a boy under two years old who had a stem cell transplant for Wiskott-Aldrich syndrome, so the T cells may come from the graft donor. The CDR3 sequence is CASSGITDTQYF. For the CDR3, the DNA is TGTGCCAGCAGTGGTATTACAGATACGCAGTATTTT.